What follows describes a single TCR beta chain. The data were taken from a study of OX40 agonist ivuxolimab in advanced cancers. Study context: There were three patients with partial responses, one having hepatocellular carcinoma and two cutaneous melanoma.

The protocol was immunoSEQ multiplex PCR, while the TCRdb copy is restricted to in-frame clones and leaves out a portion. Among tens of thousands of clones listed, around 85% were seen once. CDR3 length: 15 residues. V gave up 8 bases and J gave up 3 bases; unmatched junction bases: 7. Germline CDR1 reads SGHRS; CDR2 reads YFSETQ. The V call is TRBV5-1, the J call TRBJ1-4, with TRBD1 matching over 10 bases. The material was CD4+ or CD8+ T cells sorted from blood, obtained in a trial of the OX40 agonist ivuxolimab. This TCR derives from an adult with an advanced solid tumor such as melanoma, head and neck, liver or kidney cancer. CDR3 nucleotides: TGCGCCAGTTCGGGACAGGGGAAGTCTAATGAAAAACTGTTTTTT. It yields the protein CASSGQGKSNEKLFF.